This passage covers 23 T cell receptor beta chains from one sample sequenced in a study of blood T cell repertoires in COVID-19. Only in-frame clones appear in the TCRdb table, and some are missing; sequencing was by immunoSEQ multiplex PCR. The data hold around 300,000 clones, with around 90% observed a single time. The material sequenced was peripheral blood. These receptors were obtained from a woman between 25 and 40 years old with COVID-19, enrolled during active disease.

This sequence joins TRBV6-1 and TRBJ1-6; a possible D gene is TRBD1 (6 bases). There are 15 residues in the CDR3. Germline loops: CDR1 MNHNS, CDR2 SASEGT. The V and J ends lost 3 bases and 7 bases respectively, with 13 bases between them. The CDR3 region has the DNA TGTGCCAGCAGTGATGGGCAGGGGTTGAATTCACCCCTCCACTTT. Its protein is CASSDGQGLNSPLHF.

The V and J genes are TRBV5-6 and TRBJ2-1, with TRBD1 matching 11 bases. The CDR3 runs to 15 residues. The trim removed 3 bases at V and 3 bases at J, leaving 2 bases unmatched. Germline V gene lookup returns CDR1 SGHDT and CDR2 YYEEEE. The CDR3 DNA reads TGTGCCAGCAGCTCCGGGACAGGGGGCTACAATGAGCAGTTCTTC. Protein product: CASSSGTGGYNEQFF.

This chain uses TRBV29-1 with TRBJ1-2, with 10 bases that match TRBD1. The length of the CDR3 is 17 residues. V shed 3 bases and J 0 bases; nucleotides not matched to a gene: 10. Germline values: CDR1 SQVTM, CDR2 ANQGSEA. CDR3 nucleotide sequence: TGCAGCGTTGAGTCCCGGGACAGGGGCAAAGCTAACTATGGCTACACCTTC. It encodes CSVESRDRGKANYGYTF. The entire variable domain, with the rest obtained from reference TRBV29-1 and TRBJ1-2, is as follows: SAVISQKPSRDICQRGTSLTIQCQVDSQVTMMFWYRQQPGQSLTLIATANQGSEATYESGFVIDKFPISRPNLTFSTLTVSNMSPEDSSIYLCSVESRDRGKANYGYTFGSGTRLTVV.

The chain recombines TRBV16 with TRBJ1-1; 12 nucleotides agree with TRBD1. The V gene's germline CDR1 is KGHSY and CDR2 FQNENV. The CDR3 is 16 amino acids. V gave up 4 bases and J gave up 8 bases; unmatched junction bases: 11. CDR3 sequence reads: CASSPRDRGRRIEAFF. CDR3 nucleotide sequence: TGTGCCAGCAGCCCCAGGGACAGGGGGCGCAGGATAGAAGCTTTCTTT.

The chain recombines TRBV7-3 with TRBJ2-6, with a weak D call TRBD1 (5 bases). CDR3 size: 20 residues. With 3 bases removed from V and 1 base from J, the gap between germline ends came to 22 bases. Germline V gene sequence: CDR1 SGHTA, CDR2 FQGTGA. In DNA, the CDR3 is TGTGCCAGCAGCTTGATCTCTGGCCAGGGATTTTCTTCTGGGGCCAACGTCCTGACTTTC. Its translation: CASSLISGQGFSSGANVLTF. Supplemented by reference TRBV7-3 and TRBJ2-6, the full variable domain reads GAGVSQTPSNKVTEKGKYVELRCDPISGHTALYWYRQSLGQGPEFLIYFQGTGAADDSGLPNDRFFAVRPEGSVSTLKIQRTERGDSAVYLCASSLISGQGFSSGANVLTFGAGSRLTVL.

The chain uses TRBV12-3 or TRBV12-4 and TRBJ1-2; D remains ambiguous. CDR3 length: 12 amino acids. Deletions cut 7 bases from V and 3 bases from J, with 9 bases between. The DNA of the CDR3 is TGTGCCAGCAACTCGGAGGACTATGGCTACACCTTC. Translated: CASNSEDYGYTF.

This clone was recorded only once. V gene TRBV5-1 combines with J gene TRBJ1-5, with 7 nucleotides matching TRBD1. Germline V gives CDR1 SGHRS, CDR2 YFSETQ. The CDR3 length is 18 residues. V gave up 8 bases and J gave up 5 bases; unmatched junction bases: 22. CDR3 residues: CARVDDRDSPPYYQPQHF. The CDR3 DNA follows: TGCGCCAGGGTAGATGACAGGGACAGTCCACCCTATTATCAGCCCCAGCATTTT.

This chain uses TRBV15 with TRBJ2-1, with TRBD2 matching 10 bases. Germline values: CDR1 LNHNV, CDR2 YYDKDF (reference sequence). With 6 bases clipped from V and 4 bases from J, the junction kept 0 bases outside the gene matches. The CDR3 is 13 residues long. CDR3 residues: CATRLAGYNEQFF. DNA of the CDR3: TGTGCCACCAGACTAGCGGGGTACAATGAGCAGTTCTTC.

This clone has only one observation. This chain links TRBV4-2 with TRBJ2-1; 13 positions agree with TRBD2. CDR3 length: 20 residues. V was pared by 4 bases and J by 2 bases, with 14 bases of the junction left unmatched. Germline-derived CDR1 and CDR2 are LGHNA and YNFKEQ. The CDR3 reads CASSREGLAGTSAAYNEQFF. Here the CDR3 DNA reads TGTGCCAGCAGCCGCGAGGGACTAGCGGGAACATCGGCCGCCTACAATGAGCAGTTCTTC.

The chain uses TRBV28 and TRBJ2-7; 10 bases align to TRBD2. Per germline, CDR1 MDHEN and CDR2 SYDVKM. V shed 2 bases and J 2 bases; nucleotides not matched to a gene: 9. The CDR3 is 17 residues long. In DNA form, the CDR3 reads TGTGCCAGCAGTTTAAGGCTAGCGGGAGTGGTAACCTACGAGCAGTACTTC. Protein sequence: CASSLRLAGVVTYEQYF. The variable domain in full, completed from reference TRBV28 and TRBJ2-7, reads DVKVTQSSRYLVKRTGEKVFLECVQDMDHENMFWYRQDPGLGLRLIYFSYDVKMKEKGDIPEGYSVSREKKERFSLILESASTNQTSMYLCASSLRLAGVVTYEQYFGPGTRLTVT.

The V and J genes are TRBV30 and TRBJ2-1; a weak D match, TRBD2 (7 bases). CDR1 and CDR2 (germline): GTSNPN, SVGIG (reference sequence). This CDR3 spans 16 amino acids. Trimming stripped 8 bases from V and 7 bases from J, with 27 bases between. The CDR3 region has the DNA TGTGCCCGATCCTTGGGCGGGAGAGGGGGACTTAATGAGCAGTTCTTC. Translation gives CARSLGGRGGLNEQFF.

The chain combines TRBV19 with TRBJ1-1; D gene unclear. Between the trimmed V and J ends, which lost 1 base and 4 bases, there was a span of 10 bases. CDR3 length: 14 residues. From germline, CDR1 is LNHDA and CDR2 SQIVND (reference sequence). This CDR3 is CASSIGGRVTEAFF. CDR3 in DNA: TGTGCCAGTAGTATAGGAGGGAGGGTCACTGAAGCTTTCTTT.

The V call is TRBV29-1, the J call TRBJ2-1; D is possibly TRBD1 (5 bases). Trimming cost V 4 bases and J 0 bases, with 13 bases left between them. The length of the CDR3 is 15 residues. Germline loops: CDR1 SQVTM, CDR2 ANQGSEA. CDR3 protein: CSVAGHRSSYNEQFF. The CDR3 nucleotides are TGCAGCGTTGCCGGACACCGATCCTCCTACAATGAGCAGTTCTTC.

This sequence joins TRBV3-1 (or the pseudogene TRBV3-2) and TRBJ2-7; 12 bases are a match to TRBD2. Germline loops: CDR1 LGHDT, CDR2 YNNKEL (reference sequence). The J segment lost 2 bases and the V segment lost 4 bases, leaving 3 bases of the junction unmatched. This CDR3 comprises 15 residues. The CDR3 is CASSRRTSGTYEQYF. For the CDR3, the DNA is TGTGCCAGCAGCCGACGGACTAGCGGGACCTACGAGCAGTACTTC.

V and J are TRBV5-1 and TRBJ1-1; D is perhaps TRBD1 (6 bases). In germline, CDR1 is SGHRS, CDR2 YFSETQ. The CDR3 runs to 16 residues. V was cut by 0 bases and J by 3 bases, with 15 bases left in between. CDR3 nucleotide sequence: TGCGCCAGCAGCTTGGAGGCCCTGACAGGCTACACTGAAGCTTTCTTT. This codes for CASSLEALTGYTEAFF.

This chain links TRBV14 with TRBJ2-3, with TRBD2 as a possible D gene (6 bases). V shed 0 bases and J shed 2 bases, with 12 bases lying between them. CDR3 length: 16 residues. Germline loops: CDR1 SGHDN, CDR2 FVKESK. The CDR3 DNA is TGTGCCAGCAGCCAAGAGGAGGGGACCTACACAGATACGCAGTATTTT. Residues: CASSQEEGTYTDTQYF.

The genes are TRBV5-4 and TRBJ1-2; D is unclear. Trimming cost V 0 bases and J 4 bases, with 13 bases left between them. The V gene's germline CDR1 is SGHNT and CDR2 YYREEE (reference sequence). The CDR3 covers 15 residues. The chain's CDR3 is CASSLEADSRYGYTF. The CDR3 nucleotides are TGTGCCAGCAGCTTGGAGGCGGACTCCCGCTATGGCTACACCTTC.

Note on this clone: At the DNA level, this CDR3 is encoded by other sequences in the same sample as well. The V and J genes are TRBV12-3 or TRBV12-4 and TRBJ1-2; D gene ambiguous. The CDR3 covers 13 residues. V lost 5 bases to trimming and J lost 2 bases, with 9 bases between them. CDR3 sequence reads: CASSPTGNYGYTF. The CDR3, as DNA: TGTGCCAGCAGTCCTACGGGAAACTATGGCTACACCTTC.

CDR3 sequence: CASRVGQGEQYF. DNA of the CDR3: TGTGCCAGCAGGGTGGGACAGGGCGAGCAGTACTTC. The chain is built from TRBV12-3 or TRBV12-4 and TRBJ2-7, with TRBD1 identical over 9 bases. V was clipped by 6 bases and J by 6 bases; unmatched bases: 3. This CDR3 has 12 amino acids.

This chain joins TRBV20-1 and TRBJ1-1; 8 bases match TRBD1. This CDR3 has 13 amino acids. Germline trimming cut 3 bases from V and 3 bases from J; bases unmatched to any gene: 3. The germline V gene has CDR1 DFQATT and CDR2 SNEGSKA (reference sequence). The CDR3 is CSASKTGDTEAFF. CDR3 coding DNA: TGCAGTGCTAGTAAGACAGGGGACACTGAAGCTTTCTTT.

V usage is TRBV10-3 and J usage is TRBJ1-3; the D is unclear. Germline-derived CDR1 and CDR2 are ENHRY and SYGVKD. Trimming took 0 bases from V and 6 from J, leaving 6 bases between them. The CDR3 loop spans 13 amino acids. CDR3 protein: CAISESEENTIYF. The DNA of the CDR3 is TGTGCCATCAGTGAGTCGGAGGAAAACACCATATATTTT.

The CDR3 DNA sequence: TGTGCCTGGAGTGCTCCAGGGGGCTTCACTGAAGCTTTCTTT. It specifies CAWSAPGGFTEAFF. The chain employs TRBV30 and TRBJ1-1; 8 bases are a match to TRBD1. Losses at the gene ends were 1 base for V and 4 bases for J; bases not matched to a gene: 5. The germline V gene has CDR1 GTSNPN and CDR2 SVGIG (reference sequence). The CDR3 consists of 14 residues.

V and J are TRBV6-5 and TRBJ2-1; a weak D match, TRBD1 (5 bases). This CDR3 region has 12 residues. Germline V gene sequence: CDR1 MNHEY, CDR2 SVGAGI. The V gene lost 5 bases and the J gene lost 9 bases, with 11 bases spanning the gap. As DNA, the CDR3 is TGTGCCAGCAGTCAGCAGGGATTTGAGCAGTTCTTC. Its translation is CASSQQGFEQFF.